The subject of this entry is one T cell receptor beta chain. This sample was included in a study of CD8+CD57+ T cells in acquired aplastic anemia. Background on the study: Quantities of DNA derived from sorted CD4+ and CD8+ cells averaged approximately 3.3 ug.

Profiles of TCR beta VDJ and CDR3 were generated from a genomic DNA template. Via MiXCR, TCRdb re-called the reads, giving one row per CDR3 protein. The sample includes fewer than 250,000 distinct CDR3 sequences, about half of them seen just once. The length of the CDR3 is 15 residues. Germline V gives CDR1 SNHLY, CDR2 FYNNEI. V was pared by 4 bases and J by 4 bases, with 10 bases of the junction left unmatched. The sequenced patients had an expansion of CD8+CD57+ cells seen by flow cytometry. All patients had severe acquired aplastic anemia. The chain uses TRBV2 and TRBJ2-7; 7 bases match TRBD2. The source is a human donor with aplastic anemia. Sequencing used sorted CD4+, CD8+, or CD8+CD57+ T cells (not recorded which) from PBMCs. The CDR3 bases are TGTGCCAGCAGTGTAGGGGAGGGTACGGTTTACGAGCAGTACTTC. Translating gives CASSVGEGTVYEQYF.